The 22 T cell receptor beta chains listed next were all sequenced from one sample in a study of T cell repertoires in cytomegalovirus infection. TCRdb re-analysed the reads in MiXCR, keeping a single row per CDR3 protein. The table lists about 920,000 distinct CDR3 sequences, less than 35% of them singletons, with more than 13% in the top ten. Antigens for these TCRs are unknown. This material consisted of cultured CD8+ T cells from PBMCs, taken from culture after CMV antigen stimulation. The receptors derive from a human donor in good health (CMV status not recorded). Some clones in this sample may be carry-over from other donors' samples.

The V call is TRBV6-5, the J call TRBJ2-1; D not resolved. The CDR3 spans 13 residues. Per germline, CDR1 MNHEY and CDR2 SVGAGI. V lost 6 bases and J 6 bases, leaving 12 bases between the germline ends. The CDR3 reads CASSALTGNEQFF. The DNA of the CDR3 is TGTGCCAGCAGCGCGCTTACTGGCAATGAGCAGTTCTTC.

There are many counts of this clonotype. The chain employs TRBV7-8 and TRBJ2-1, with D unresolved. CDR3 length equals 15 residues. The germline V gene encodes CDR1 SGHVS and CDR2 FQNEAQ. Trimming cost V 3 bases and J 0 bases, with 9 bases left between them. DNA of the CDR3: TGTGCCAGCAGCTTTCTTGACAACTCCTACAATGAGCAGTTCTTC. It is translated as CASSFLDNSYNEQFF. Full variable domain (outside the CDR3, taken from reference TRBV7-8 and TRBJ2-1): GAGVSQSPRYKVAKRGQDVALRCDPISGHVSLFWYQQALGQGPEFLTYFQNEAQLDKSGLPSDRFFAERPEGSVSTLKIQRTQQEDSAVYLCASSFLDNSYNEQFFGPGTRLTVL.

This clonotype was detected only a few times. The J gene is TRBJ1-2, the V gene TRBV19, with D maybe TRBD1 (5 bases). Germline CDR1 and CDR2: LNHDA and SQIVND (reference sequence). This CDR3 has 16 residues. Trimming removed 0 bases at V and 7 bases at J, with 18 bases between. CDR3 sequence (DNA): TGTGCCAGTAGTATAGATCCCACGGCTGGGGCTCGTGGCTACACCTTC. Protein product: CASSIDPTAGARGYTF.

This clonotype was counted only a few times. The chain joins TRBV10-2 to TRBJ1-1, with 8 bases aligning to TRBD1. Germline CDR1 reads WSHSY; CDR2 reads SAAADI. The CDR3 is 13 residues long. V shed 4 bases and J 7 bases; nucleotides not matched to a gene: 5. The CDR3 DNA reads TGCGCCAGCAGTGGAGGACAGGGCAGTGAAGCTTTCTTT. It is translated as CASSGGQGSEAFF.

The chain couples TRBV27 to TRBJ1-4; unclear D gene. This CDR3 comprises 14 residues. The germline V gene has CDR1 MNHEY and CDR2 SMNVEV (reference sequence). Trimming removed 3 bases at V and 7 bases at J, with 12 bases between. As DNA, the CDR3 is TGTGCCAGCAGTTTTTCGGTGGGGATTGAAAAACTGTTTTTT. Amino acids: CASSFSVGIEKLFF.

In this sample, this clonotype turned up a few times. The chain carries TRBV20-1 and TRBJ1-1, with 8 bases fitting TRBD1. The CDR3 totals 12 residues. Germline CDR1 is DFQATT and CDR2 is SNEGSKA (reference sequence). Losses at the gene ends were 6 bases for V and 3 bases for J; bases not matched to a gene: 3. The chain's CDR3 is CSAQTGDTEAFF. For the CDR3, the DNA is TGCAGTGCCCAGACAGGGGACACTGAAGCTTTCTTT.

This clonotype came up once. The chain joins TRBV28 to TRBJ1-1; D unresolved. V shed 6 bases and J shed 0 bases, with 11 bases lying between them. The germline V gene has CDR1 MDHEN and CDR2 SYDVKM. This CDR3 spans 14 amino acids. The CDR3 protein is CASSQPVMNTEAFF. CDR3 sequence (DNA): TGTGCCAGCAGCCAACCAGTAATGAACACTGAAGCTTTCTTT.

V gene TRBV28 combines with J gene TRBJ1-2, with a possible D match to TRBD1 (5 bases). CDR1 and CDR2 (germline): MDHEN, SYDVKM. The length of the CDR3 is 13 residues. Trimming cost V 8 bases and J 6 bases, with 16 bases left between them. As DNA, the CDR3 is TGTGCCAGCGTAGGGCGGGGGGTTCATGGCTACACCTTC. It specifies CASVGRGVHGYTF.

There are a few counts of this clonotype. This chain joins TRBV11-2 and TRBJ2-1; a weak D match, TRBD2 (7 bases). Looked up from germline, CDR1 is SGHAT and CDR2 is FQNNGV. The CDR3 is 16 residues long. With 5 bases removed from V and 4 bases from J, the gap between germline ends came to 18 bases. The CDR3 here is CASSPEGGSFYNEQFF. CDR3 DNA sequence: TGTGCCAGCAGCCCCGAGGGGGGGTCTTTTTACAATGAGCAGTTCTTC.

The rearrangement links TRBV19 to TRBJ2-2; D possibly uses TRBD1 or TRBD2 (5 bases each). CDR3 size: 12 residues. With 10 bases removed from V and 5 bases from J, the gap between germline ends came to 11 bases. Germline lookup yields CDR1 LNHDA and CDR2 SQIVND (reference sequence). CDR3 sequence: CATLGETGELFF. The CDR3 DNA is TGTGCCACCCTAGGGGAGACCGGGGAGCTGTTTTTT.

This clonotype was seen repeatedly, ten times or more. The chain joins TRBV7-8 to TRBJ2-1, with 9 positions matching TRBD2. This CDR3 is 18 amino acids long. V was clipped by 2 bases and J by 8 bases; unmatched bases: 16. The germline V gene has CDR1 SGHVS and CDR2 FQNEAQ. The CDR3 DNA sequence: TGTGCCAGCAGCTTACCGCGCGGGGGCGGGGGGGGAGGGGATGAGCAGTTCTTC. This sequence encodes CASSLPRGGGGGGDEQFF.

This clonotype came up a few times. At one end the junction does not follow the germline gene, possibly because of a read error. The rearrangement uses TRBV5-8 and TRBJ2-2, with 7 bases lining up with TRBD1. This CDR3 is 15 amino acids long. Germline CDR1 and CDR2: SGHTS and YDEGEE. CDR3 loop: CASQLRQGNTGELFF. CDR3 nucleotide sequence: TGCGCCAGCCAACTCCGACAGGGGAACACCGGGGAGCTGTTTTTT.

The chain couples TRBV5-5 to TRBJ2-7; maybe TRBD1 (6 bases). V was cut by 3 bases and J by 2 bases, with 12 bases left in between. CDR3 length equals 14 residues. Germline V gene lookup returns CDR1 SGHKS and CDR2 YYEKEE (reference sequence). CDR3 region: CASSSTDSPYEQYV. The CDR3 bases are TGTGCCAGCAGCTCTACGGACAGCCCCTACGAGCAGTACGTC.

This clonotype was picked up a small number of times. The chain employs TRBV7-2 and TRBJ2-7, with D possibly called TRBD1 or TRBD2 (5 bases each). The V gene lost 1 base and the J gene lost 4 bases, with 11 bases spanning the gap. Germline values: CDR1 SGHTA, CDR2 FQGNSA. The CDR3 is made up of 14 amino acids. This CDR3 is CASSLGDGWYEQYF. The DNA for the CDR3 is TGTGCCAGCAGCTTAGGGGACGGATGGTACGAGCAGTACTTC.

The V call is TRBV7-6, the J call TRBJ2-5; TRBD2 might be the D (5 bases). The CDR3 totals 14 residues. The germline gives CDR1 SGHVS, CDR2 FNYEAQ. Trimming removed 0 bases at V and 5 bases at J, with 10 bases between. For the CDR3, the DNA is TGTGCCAGCAGCTTAGCCAGTGGGGAGGAGACCCAGTACTTC. Encoded protein: CASSLASGEETQYF.

This clonotype showed up just once. The J gene is TRBJ2-4, the V gene TRBV4-2; possibly TRBD2 for D (7 bases). The germline V and J ends were trimmed by 3 bases and 0 bases, with 12 bases remaining between them. Per the germline V gene, CDR1 is LGHNA and CDR2 is YNFKEQ. CDR3 length: 16 residues. The CDR3 DNA follows: TGTGCCAGCAGCCAGGGGGGGGCCGTAGCCAAAAACATTCAGTACTTC. Amino acid sequence: CASSQGGAVAKNIQYF.

V is TRBV5-1 and J is TRBJ2-3; D could derive from TRBD1 or TRBD2 (6 bases each). From germline, CDR1 is SGHRS and CDR2 YFSETQ. Trimming shortened V by 0 bases and J by 6 bases, and 17 bases separated the two germline ends. The CDR3 has 16 amino acids. CDR3 nucleotides: TGCGCCAGCAGCTTGGCCTTCGGAGGGGGTCGGGATACGCAGTATTTT. Protein: CASSLAFGGGRDTQYF.

V is TRBV2 and J is TRBJ2-5, with TRBD2 matching over 13 bases. Germline lookup yields CDR1 SNHLY and CDR2 FYNNEI. After removal of 6 bases from V and 4 bases from J, the junction contained 8 bases not matched to a gene. The CDR3 consists of 16 residues. The CDR3 DNA reads TGTGCCAGCAGCACTAGCGGGGGGGCCTGGACAGAGACCCAGTACTTC. Residues: CASSTSGGAWTETQYF. The full variable domain, rest sourced from reference TRBV2 and TRBJ2-5, is EPEVTQTPSHQVTQMGQEVILRCVPISNHLYFYWYRQILGQKVEFLVSFYNNEISEKSEIFDDQFSVERPDGSNFTLKIRSTKLEDSAMYFCASSTSGGAWTETQYFGPGTRLLVL.

The chain has TRBV20-1 and TRBJ2-1; 9 bases map to TRBD2. Germline loops: CDR1 DFQATT, CDR2 SNEGSKA (reference sequence). This CDR3 has 12 amino acids. V shed 6 bases, J shed 10 bases, and the junction held 7 bases outside the gene matches. As DNA, the CDR3 is TGCAGTGCCAGCGGGGGGCCACGGGAGCAGTTCTTC. Translated: CSASGGPREQFF.

This clonotype was seen just once. The J gene is TRBJ2-5, the V gene TRBV27; TRBD1 agrees at 9 bases. The CDR3 sequence is 16 residues long. Per germline, CDR1 MNHEY and CDR2 SMNVEV (reference sequence). The V segment lost 2 bases and the J segment 5 bases; nucleotides outside the gene matches: 9. The CDR3: CASSLPPGQGFETQYF. DNA for the CDR3: TGTGCCAGCAGTTTACCCCCGGGACAGGGTTTCGAGACCCAGTACTTC.

The chain employs TRBV4-1 and TRBJ2-7; D is perhaps TRBD1 (5 bases). In germline, CDR1 is MGHRA, CDR2 YSYEKL. The CDR3 is 14 amino acids. Trimming took off 6 bases at V and 2 bases at J, with 14 bases between the two ends. The CDR3: CASSKGKGTYEQYF. As DNA, the CDR3 is TGCGCCAGCAGTAAGGGCAAGGGGACCTACGAGCAGTACTTC.

The J gene is TRBJ2-7, the V gene TRBV6-2 or TRBV6-3; D gene unclear. The CDR3 length is 12 residues. V was clipped by 0 bases and J by 6 bases, with 6 bases between them. CDR1 and CDR2 from the germline V gene are MNHEY and SVGEGT. In nucleotides, the CDR3 is TGTGCCAGCAGTTACTCCGTCCCCGAGCAGTACTTC. Translating it yields CASSYSVPEQYF.